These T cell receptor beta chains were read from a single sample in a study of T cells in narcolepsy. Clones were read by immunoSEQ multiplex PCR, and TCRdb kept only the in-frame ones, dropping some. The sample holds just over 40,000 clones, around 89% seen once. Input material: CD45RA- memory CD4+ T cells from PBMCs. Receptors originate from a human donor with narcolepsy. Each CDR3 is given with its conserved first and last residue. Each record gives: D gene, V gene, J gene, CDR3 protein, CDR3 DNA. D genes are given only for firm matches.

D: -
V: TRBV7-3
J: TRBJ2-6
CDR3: CASSPTSGANVLTF
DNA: TGTGCCAGCAGCCCGACCTCTGGGGCCAACGTCCTGACTTTC

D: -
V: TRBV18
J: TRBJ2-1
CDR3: CASSPTLSRGDYNEQFF
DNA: TGTGCCAGCTCACCAACTCTTTCAAGGGGCGATTACAATGAGCAGTTCTTC

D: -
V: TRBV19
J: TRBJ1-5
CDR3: CASSRQYSNQPQHF
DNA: TGTGCCAGTAGTAGGCAGTATAGCAATCAGCCCCAGCATTTT

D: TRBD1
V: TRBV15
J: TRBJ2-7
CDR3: CATSRMTGRGYEQYF
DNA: TGTGCCACCAGCAGAATGACAGGGAGAGGCTACGAGCAGTACTTC

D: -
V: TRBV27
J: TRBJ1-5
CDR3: CASSLGDSNQPQHF
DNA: TGTGCCAGCAGTTTGGGAGATAGCAATCAGCCCCAGCATTTT

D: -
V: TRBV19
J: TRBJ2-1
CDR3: CASSMGAEGNEQFF
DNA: TGTGCCAGTAGTATGGGCGCGGAAGGCAATGAGCAGTTCTTC

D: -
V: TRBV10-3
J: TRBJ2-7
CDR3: CASRGASEQYF
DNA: TGTGCCAGCAGAGGTGCCTCCGAGCAGTACTTC

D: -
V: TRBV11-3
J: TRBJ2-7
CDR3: CASSLGPGPGEQYF
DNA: TGTGCCAGCAGCTTAGGTCCGGGACCTGGGGAGCAGTACTTC

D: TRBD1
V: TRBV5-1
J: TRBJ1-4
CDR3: CASSKSGGREGEKLFF
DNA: TGCGCCAGCAGCAAGTCAGGGGGCAGAGAGGGTGAAAAACTGTTTTTT

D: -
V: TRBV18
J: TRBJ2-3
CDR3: CASSSPLADTQYF
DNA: TGTGCCAGCTCATCTCCCCTAGCGGATACGCAGTATTTT